This TCR beta chain was sequenced in a study of shared T cell receptors in the human thymus. The data were produced by immunoSEQ multiplex PCR, yet TCRdb's version contains in-frame clones alone and is incomplete. The sample records about 710,000 clones, 70% to 90% being singletons. With 3 bases removed from V and 0 bases from J, the gap between germline ends came to 14 bases. Germline lookup yields CDR1 MNHNS and CDR2 SASEGT. CDR3 length equals 17 residues. These data were also reused for a study on human thymus T cells.

The specimen sequenced was thymocytes. The sequence came from a boy younger than two with a congenital heart defect. The rearrangement uses TRBV6-1 and TRBJ1-4; D might be TRBD1 (6 bases). DNA for the CDR3: TGTGCCAGCAGTGAGGGCCACAGGGTACCAACTAATGAAAAACTGTTTTTT. Protein product: CASSEGHRVPTNEKLFF.